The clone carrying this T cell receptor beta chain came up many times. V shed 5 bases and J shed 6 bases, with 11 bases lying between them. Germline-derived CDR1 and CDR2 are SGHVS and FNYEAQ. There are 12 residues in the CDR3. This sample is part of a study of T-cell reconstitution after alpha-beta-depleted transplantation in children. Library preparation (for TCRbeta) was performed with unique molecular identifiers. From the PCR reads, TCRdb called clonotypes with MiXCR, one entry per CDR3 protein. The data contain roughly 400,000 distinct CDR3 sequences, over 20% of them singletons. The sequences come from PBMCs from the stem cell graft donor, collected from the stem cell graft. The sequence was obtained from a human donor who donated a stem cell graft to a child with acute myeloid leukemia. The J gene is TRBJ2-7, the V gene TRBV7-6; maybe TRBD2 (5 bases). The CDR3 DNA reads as TGTGCCAGCAGCCTATCGGGGAGCGAGCAGTACTTC. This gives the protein CASSLSGSEQYF.